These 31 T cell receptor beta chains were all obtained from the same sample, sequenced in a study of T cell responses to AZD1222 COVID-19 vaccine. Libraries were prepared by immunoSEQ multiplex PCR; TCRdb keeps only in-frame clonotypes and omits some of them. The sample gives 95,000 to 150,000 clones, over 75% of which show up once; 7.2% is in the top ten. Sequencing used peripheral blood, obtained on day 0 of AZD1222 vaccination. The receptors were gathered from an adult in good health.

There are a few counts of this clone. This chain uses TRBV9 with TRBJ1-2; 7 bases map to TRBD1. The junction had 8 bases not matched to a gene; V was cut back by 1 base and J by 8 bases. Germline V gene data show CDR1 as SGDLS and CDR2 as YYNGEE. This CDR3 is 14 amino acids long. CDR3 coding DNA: TGTGCCAGCAGCGTATTCGACGAAGGGGGCGGCTACACCTTC. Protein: CASSVFDEGGGYTF.

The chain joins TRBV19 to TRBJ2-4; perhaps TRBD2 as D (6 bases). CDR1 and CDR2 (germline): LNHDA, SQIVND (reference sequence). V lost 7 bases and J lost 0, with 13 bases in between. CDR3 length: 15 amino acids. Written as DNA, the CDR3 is TGTGCCAGTAATTATGGGAGGTCAGCCAAAAACATTCAGTACTTC. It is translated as CASNYGRSAKNIQYF.

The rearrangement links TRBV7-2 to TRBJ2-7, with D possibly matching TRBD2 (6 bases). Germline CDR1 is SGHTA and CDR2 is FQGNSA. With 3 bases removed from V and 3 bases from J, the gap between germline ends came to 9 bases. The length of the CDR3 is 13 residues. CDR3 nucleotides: TGTGCCAGCAGCTTTTCGGAGGGCTACGAGCAGTACTTC. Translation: CASSFSEGYEQYF.

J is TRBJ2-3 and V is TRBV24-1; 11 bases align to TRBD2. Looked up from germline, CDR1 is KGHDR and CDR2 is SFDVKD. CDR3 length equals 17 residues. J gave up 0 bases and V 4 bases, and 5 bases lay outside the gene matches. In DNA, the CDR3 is TGTGCCACCAGTGACCCGGGGACTAGCGGAAGCACAGATACGCAGTATTTT. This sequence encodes CATSDPGTSGSTDTQYF.

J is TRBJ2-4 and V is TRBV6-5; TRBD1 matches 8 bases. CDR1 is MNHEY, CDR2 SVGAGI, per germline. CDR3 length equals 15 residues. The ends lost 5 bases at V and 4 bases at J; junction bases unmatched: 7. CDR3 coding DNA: TGTGCCAGCAGTCCGGGACAGGTGTTTAAAAACATTCAGTACTTC. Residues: CASSPGQVFKNIQYF.

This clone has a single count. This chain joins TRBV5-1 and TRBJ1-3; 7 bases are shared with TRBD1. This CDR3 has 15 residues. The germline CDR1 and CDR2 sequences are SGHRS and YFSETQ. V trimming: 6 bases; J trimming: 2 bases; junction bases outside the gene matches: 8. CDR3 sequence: CASTLEGAAGNTIYF. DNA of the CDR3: TGCGCCAGCACACTGGAGGGGGCAGCTGGAAACACCATATATTTT.

CDR3 DNA: TGTGCCAGTAGTAGTCCTAGCTCCTACGAGCAGTACTTC. It encodes CASSSPSSYEQYF. V and J are TRBV19 and TRBJ2-7; D call uncertain. With 4 bases removed from V and 0 bases from J, the gap between germline ends came to 7 bases. This CDR3 is built from 13 residues. Germline values: CDR1 LNHDA, CDR2 SQIVND (reference sequence).

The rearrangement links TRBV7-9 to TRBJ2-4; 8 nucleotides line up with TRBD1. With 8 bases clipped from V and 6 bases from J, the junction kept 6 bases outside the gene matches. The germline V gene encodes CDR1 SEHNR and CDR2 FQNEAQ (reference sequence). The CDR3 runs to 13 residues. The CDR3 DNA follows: TGTGCCAGCCTGGGGACAGGCGGAAACATTCAGTACTTC. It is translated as CASLGTGGNIQYF. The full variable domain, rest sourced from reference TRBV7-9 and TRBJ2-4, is DTGVSQNPRHKITKRGQNVTFRCDPISEHNRLYWYRQTLGQGPEFLTYFQNEAQLEKSRLLSDRFSAERPKGSFSTLEIQRTEQGDSAMYLCASLGTGGNIQYFGAGTRLSVL.

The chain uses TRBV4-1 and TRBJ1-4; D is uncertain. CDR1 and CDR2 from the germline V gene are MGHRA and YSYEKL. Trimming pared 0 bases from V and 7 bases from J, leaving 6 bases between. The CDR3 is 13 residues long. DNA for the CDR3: TGCGCCAGCAGCCAAGATCGTGCTGAAAAACTGTTTTTT. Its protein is CASSQDRAEKLFF.

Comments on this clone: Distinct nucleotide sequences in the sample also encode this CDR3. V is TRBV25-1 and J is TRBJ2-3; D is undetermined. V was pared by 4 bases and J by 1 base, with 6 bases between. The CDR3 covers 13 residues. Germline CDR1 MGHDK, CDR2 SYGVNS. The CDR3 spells CASSGLGTDTQYF. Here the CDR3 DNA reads TGTGCCAGCAGTGGTCTAGGCACAGATACGCAGTATTTT.

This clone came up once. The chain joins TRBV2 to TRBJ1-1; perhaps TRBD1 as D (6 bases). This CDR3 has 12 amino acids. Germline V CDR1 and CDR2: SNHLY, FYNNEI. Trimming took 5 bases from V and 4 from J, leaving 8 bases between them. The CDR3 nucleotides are TGTGCCAGCAGTCTACAGGGCACTGAAGCTTTCTTT. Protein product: CASSLQGTEAFF. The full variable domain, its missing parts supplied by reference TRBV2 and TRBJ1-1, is EPEVTQTPSHQVTQMGQEVILRCVPISNHLYFYWYRQILGQKVEFLVSFYNNEISEKSEIFDDQFSVERPDGSNFTLKIRSTKLEDSAMYFCASSLQGTEAFFGQGTRLTVV.

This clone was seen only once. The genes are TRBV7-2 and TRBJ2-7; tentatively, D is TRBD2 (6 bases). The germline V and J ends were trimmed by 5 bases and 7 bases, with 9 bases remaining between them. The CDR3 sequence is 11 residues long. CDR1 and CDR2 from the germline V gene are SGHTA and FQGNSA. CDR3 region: CASSAGGEQYF. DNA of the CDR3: TGTGCCAGCAGCGCTGGGGGGGAGCAGTACTTC.

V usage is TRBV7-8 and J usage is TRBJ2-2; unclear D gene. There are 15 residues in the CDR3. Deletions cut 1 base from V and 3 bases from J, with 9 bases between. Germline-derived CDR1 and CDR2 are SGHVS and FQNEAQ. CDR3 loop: CASSLVSTDTGELFF. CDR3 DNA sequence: TGTGCCAGCAGCTTAGTTTCCACGGACACCGGGGAGCTGTTTTTT.

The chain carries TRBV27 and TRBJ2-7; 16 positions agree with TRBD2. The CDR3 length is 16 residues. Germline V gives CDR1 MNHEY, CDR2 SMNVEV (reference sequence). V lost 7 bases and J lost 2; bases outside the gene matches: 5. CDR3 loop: CASKGLAGGPTYEQYF. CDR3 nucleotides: TGTGCCAGCAAGGGACTAGCGGGAGGGCCAACCTACGAGCAGTACTTC.

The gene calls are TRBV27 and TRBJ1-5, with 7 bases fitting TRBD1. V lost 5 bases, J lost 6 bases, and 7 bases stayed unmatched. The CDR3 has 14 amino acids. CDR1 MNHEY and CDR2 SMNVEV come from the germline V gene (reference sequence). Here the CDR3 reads CASSVTGSGQPQHF. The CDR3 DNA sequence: TGTGCCAGCAGTGTGACAGGGTCGGGTCAGCCCCAGCATTTT.

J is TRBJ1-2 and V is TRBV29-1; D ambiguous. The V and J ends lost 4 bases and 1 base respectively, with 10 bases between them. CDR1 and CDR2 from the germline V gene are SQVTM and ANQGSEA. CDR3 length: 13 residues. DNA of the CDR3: TGCAGCGTTGGGCAGATCGTTAACTATGGCTACACCTTC. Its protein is CSVGQIVNYGYTF. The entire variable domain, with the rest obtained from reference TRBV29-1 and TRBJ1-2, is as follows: SAVISQKPSRDICQRGTSLTIQCQVDSQVTMMFWYRQQPGQSLTLIATANQGSEATYESGFVIDKFPISRPNLTFSTLTVSNMSPEDSSIYLCSVGQIVNYGYTFGSGTRLTVV.

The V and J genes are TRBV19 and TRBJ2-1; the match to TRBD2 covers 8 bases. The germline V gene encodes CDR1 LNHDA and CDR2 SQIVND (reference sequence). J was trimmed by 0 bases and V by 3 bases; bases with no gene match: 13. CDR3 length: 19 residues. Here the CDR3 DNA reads TGTGCCAGTAGTATCGAAGGGCTAGCGGGCCTAAGCTCCTACAATGAGCAGTTCTTC. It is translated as CASSIEGLAGLSSYNEQFF.

Written as DNA, the CDR3 is TGCGCCAGCAGTGAGCCGGGAGGACAGGCGGCGCGATCTGGGGCCAACGTCCTGACTTTC. Translating it yields CASSEPGGQAARSGANVLTF. The genes are TRBV10-2 and TRBJ2-6; D may correspond to TRBD1 or TRBD2 (7 bases each). V shed 2 bases and J shed 1 base, with 21 bases lying between them. This CDR3 spans 20 amino acids. Germline V gene lookup returns CDR1 WSHSY and CDR2 SAAADI.

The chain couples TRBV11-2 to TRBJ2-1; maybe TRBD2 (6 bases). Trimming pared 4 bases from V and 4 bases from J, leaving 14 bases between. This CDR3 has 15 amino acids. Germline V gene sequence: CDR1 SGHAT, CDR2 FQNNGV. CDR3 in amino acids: CASSSRRGLYNEQFF. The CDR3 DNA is TGTGCCAGCAGCTCACGGAGGGGATTATACAATGAGCAGTTCTTC.

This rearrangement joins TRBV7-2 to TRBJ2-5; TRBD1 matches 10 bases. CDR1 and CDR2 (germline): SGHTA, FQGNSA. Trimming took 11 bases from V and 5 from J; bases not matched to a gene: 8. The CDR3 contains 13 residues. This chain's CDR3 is CAARQGAGETQYF. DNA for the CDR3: TGTGCCGCTAGACAGGGGGCAGGGGAGACCCAGTACTTC.

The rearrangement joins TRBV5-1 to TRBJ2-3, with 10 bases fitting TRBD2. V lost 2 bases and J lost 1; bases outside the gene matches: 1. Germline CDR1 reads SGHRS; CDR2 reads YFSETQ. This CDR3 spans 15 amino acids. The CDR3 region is CASSFGTSGTDTQYF. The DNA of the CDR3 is TGCGCCAGCAGCTTTGGGACTAGCGGCACAGATACGCAGTATTTT.

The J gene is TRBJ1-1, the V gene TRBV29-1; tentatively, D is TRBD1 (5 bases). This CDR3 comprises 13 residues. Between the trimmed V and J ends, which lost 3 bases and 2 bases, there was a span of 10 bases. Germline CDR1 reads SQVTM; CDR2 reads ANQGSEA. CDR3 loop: CSVDKGRNTEAFF. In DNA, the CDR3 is TGCAGCGTTGATAAGGGACGAAACACTGAAGCTTTCTTT.

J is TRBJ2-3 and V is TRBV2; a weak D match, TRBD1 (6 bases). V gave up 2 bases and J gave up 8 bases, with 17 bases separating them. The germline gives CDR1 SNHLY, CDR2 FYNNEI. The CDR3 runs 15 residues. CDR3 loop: CASSESGTVQGTQYF. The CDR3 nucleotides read TGTGCCAGCAGTGAATCAGGGACGGTACAGGGTACGCAGTATTTT. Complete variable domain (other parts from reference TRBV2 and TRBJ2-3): EPEVTQTPSHQVTQMGQEVILRCVPISNHLYFYWYRQILGQKVEFLVSFYNNEISEKSEIFDDQFSVERPDGSNFTLKIRSTKLEDSAMYFCASSESGTVQGTQYFGPGTRLTVL.

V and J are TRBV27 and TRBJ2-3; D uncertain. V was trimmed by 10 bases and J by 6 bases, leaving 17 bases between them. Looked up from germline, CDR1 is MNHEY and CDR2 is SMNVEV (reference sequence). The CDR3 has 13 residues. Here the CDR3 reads CATGRRQMDTQYF. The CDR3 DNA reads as TGTGCCACGGGCCGCCGGCAGATGGATACGCAGTATTTT.

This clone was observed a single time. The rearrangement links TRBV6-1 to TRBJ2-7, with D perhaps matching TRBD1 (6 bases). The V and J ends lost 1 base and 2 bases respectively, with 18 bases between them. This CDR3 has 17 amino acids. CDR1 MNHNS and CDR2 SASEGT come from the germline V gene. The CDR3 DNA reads TGTGCCAGCAGTGAAGGGCACGGACAGCTCCTTCCCTACGAGCAGTACTTC. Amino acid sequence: CASSEGHGQLLPYEQYF.

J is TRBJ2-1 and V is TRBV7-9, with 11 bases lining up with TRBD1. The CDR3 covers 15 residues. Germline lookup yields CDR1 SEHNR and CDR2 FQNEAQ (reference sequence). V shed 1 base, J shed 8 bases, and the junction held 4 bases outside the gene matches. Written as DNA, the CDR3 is TGTGCCAGCAGCTTAGTCTGGACAGGGGGCGATGAGCAGTTCTTC. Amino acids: CASSLVWTGGDEQFF.

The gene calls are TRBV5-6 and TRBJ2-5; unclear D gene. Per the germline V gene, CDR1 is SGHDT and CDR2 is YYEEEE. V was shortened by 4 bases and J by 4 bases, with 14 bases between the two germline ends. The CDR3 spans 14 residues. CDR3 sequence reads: CASSRPLWGETQYF. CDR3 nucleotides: TGTGCCAGCAGCCGGCCTTTATGGGGAGAGACCCAGTACTTC. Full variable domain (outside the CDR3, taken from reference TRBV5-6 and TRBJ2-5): DAGVTQSPTHLIKTRGQQVTLRCSPKSGHDTVSWYQQALGQGPQFIFQYYEEEERQRGNFPDRFSGHQFPNYSSELNVNALLLGDSALYLCASSRPLWGETQYFGPGTRLLVL.

Written as DNA, the CDR3 is TGCGCCAGCAGCGCACAGGGGTTCGAGCAGTACTTC. As protein: CASSAQGFEQYF. The chain employs TRBV5-1 and TRBJ2-7, with 7 nucleotides matching TRBD1. The CDR3 is made up of 12 amino acids. The germline CDR1 and CDR2 sequences are SGHRS and YFSETQ. Germline trimming cut 4 bases from V and 6 bases from J; bases unmatched to any gene: 4.

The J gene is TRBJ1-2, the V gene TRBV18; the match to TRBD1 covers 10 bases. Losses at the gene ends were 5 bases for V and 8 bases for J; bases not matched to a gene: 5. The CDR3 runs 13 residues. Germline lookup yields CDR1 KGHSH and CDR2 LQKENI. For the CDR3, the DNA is TGTGCCAGCTCATCGGGGACAGGGGAAGGCTACACCTTC. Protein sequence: CASSSGTGEGYTF. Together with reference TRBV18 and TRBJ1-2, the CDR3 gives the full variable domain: NAGVMQNPRHLVRRRGQEARLRCSPMKGHSHVYWYRQLPEEGLKFMVYLQKENIIDESGMPKERFSAEFPKEGPSILRIQQVVRGDSAAYFCASSSGTGEGYTFGSGTRLTVV.

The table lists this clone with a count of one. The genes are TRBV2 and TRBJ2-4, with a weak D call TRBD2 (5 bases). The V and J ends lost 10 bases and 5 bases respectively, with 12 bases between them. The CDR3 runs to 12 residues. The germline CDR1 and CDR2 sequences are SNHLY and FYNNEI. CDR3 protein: CATLGRENIQYF. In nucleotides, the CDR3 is TGTGCCACCCTCGGGCGGGAAAACATTCAGTACTTC. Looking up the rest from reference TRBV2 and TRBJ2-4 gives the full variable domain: EPEVTQTPSHQVTQMGQEVILRCVPISNHLYFYWYRQILGQKVEFLVSFYNNEISEKSEIFDDQFSVERPDGSNFTLKIRSTKLEDSAMYFCATLGRENIQYFGAGTRLSVL.

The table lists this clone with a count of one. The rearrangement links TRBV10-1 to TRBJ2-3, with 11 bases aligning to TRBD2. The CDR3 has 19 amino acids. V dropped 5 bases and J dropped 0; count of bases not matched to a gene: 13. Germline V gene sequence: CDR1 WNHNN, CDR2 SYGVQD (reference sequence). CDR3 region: CASSRVAGGSLDSTDTQYF. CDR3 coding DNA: TGCGCCAGCAGTCGGGTAGCGGGGGGGTCCCTCGATAGCACAGATACGCAGTATTTT.